This is a list of T cell receptor beta chains from one sample in a study of CD8 T cells in Susac syndrome. Each CDR3 protein is one row after TCRdb ran MiXCR on the immunoSEQ multiplex PCR reads. The sample includes about 300,000 distinct CDR3 sequences, 89% of them seen just once. Sequences were obtained from CD8+ T cells from PBMCs. The source of these receptors is a human donor with multiple sclerosis. The CDR3 runs from the conserved cysteine through the conserved F or W. Each record gives: J gene, clone size, D gene, V gene, CDR3 DNA, CDR3 protein. A D gene is named only where the DNA matches it firmly. The size field is filled for only some rows; it gives once, few, many or a size class.

TRBJ2-7 | NA | NA | TRBV27 | TGTGCCAGCAGTTTATCGTACGGGACTTACTCCTACGAGCAGTACTTC | CASSLSYGTYSYEQYF
TRBJ2-7 | NA | NA | TRBV24-1 | TGTGCCACCAGTGAGGCGGGACGGTCCTACGAGCAGTACTTC | CATSEAGRSYEQYF
TRBJ1-2 | NA | NA | TRBV11-2 | TGTGCCAGCAGCCTACGAGTGGGGACGATCTATGGCTACACCTTC | CASSLRVGTIYGYTF
TRBJ2-3 | NA | NA | TRBV5-4 | TGTGCCAGCAGCTTCTTCGGAGGGGGCGTAGATACGCAGTATTTT | CASSFFGGGVDTQYF
TRBJ1-2 | NA | NA | TRBV3-1 | TGTGCCAGCAGCCAAGGACAGTTATCGAACTATGGCTACACCTTC | CASSQGQLSNYGYTF
TRBJ2-7 | NA | TRBD1 | TRBV7-2 | TGTGCCAGCAGCTTAGATTTCATCATAACAGGGGAGGAGCAGTACTTC | CASSLDFIITGEEQYF
TRBJ1-5 | NA | NA | TRBV7-9 | TGTGCCAGCAGCTCAGACAGCCCAAATCAGCCCCAGCATTTT | CASSSDSPNQPQHF
TRBJ2-1 | NA | NA | TRBV23-1 | TGCGCCAGCACCTTCCAATCTTACGGCGGCAGGGTAGGGAATGAGCAGTTCTTC | CASTFQSYGGRVGNEQFF
TRBJ2-5 | once | NA | TRBV10-3 | TGTGCCATCCGGGATCCGGACCGAGAGACCCAGTACTTC | CAIRDPDRETQYF
TRBJ2-7 | NA | TRBD2 | TRBV7-8 | TGTGCCAGCAGCTTAGATCTGGGACTAGCGGGAGTTGTGGGGCAGTACTTC | CASSLDLGLAGVVGQYF
TRBJ2-7 | once | NA | TRBV28 | TGTGCCAGCAGTTTATTCGATGACAGACGCTACGAGCAGTACTTC | CASSLFDDRRYEQYF
TRBJ1-1 | NA | NA | TRBV19 | TGTGCCAGTAGTATCGAATCGGGAGACACTGAAGCTTTCTTT | CASSIESGDTEAFF
TRBJ2-2 | NA | TRBD1 | TRBV3-1 | TGTGCCAGCAGCCAGACAGGGGGCAACACCGGGGAGCTGTTTTTT | CASSQTGGNTGELFF
TRBJ1-2 | NA | TRBD1 | TRBV14 | TGTGCCAGCTCAGCCCCAGGGGGCGTAAAGTATGGCTACACCTTC | CASSAPGGVKYGYTF
TRBJ2-7 | NA | NA | TRBV29-1 | TGCAGCGTTGTGGGACTCTCCTACGAGCAGTACTTC | CSVVGLSYEQYF
TRBJ2-5 | NA | TRBD1 | TRBV7-8 | TGTGCCAGCAGCTTGGCCGGGACAGGGAAAGAGACCCAGTACTTC | CASSLAGTGKETQYF
TRBJ2-7 | few | TRBD2 | TRBV11-2 | TGTGCCAGCAGCTTGGCTAGCGGATACGAGCAGTACTTC | CASSLASGYEQYF
TRBJ2-7 | NA | NA | TRBV4-3 | TGCGCCAGCAGCCAAGTTATGGGGGCGGTAGAGCAGTACTTC | CASSQVMGAVEQYF
TRBJ1-2 | NA | TRBD1 | TRBV25-1 | TGTGCATCGAGGGACAGCGGCGCTGGCTACACCTTC | CASRDSGAGYTF
TRBJ2-2 | few | TRBD2 | TRBV4-2 | TGTGCCAGCAGCCAGGTGACTAGCGGGAGGCCATCCGGGGAGCTGTTTTTT | CASSQVTSGRPSGELFF
TRBJ2-4 | NA | NA | TRBV29-1 | TGCAGCGTTGTAGCCAAAAACATTCAGTACTTC | CSVVAKNIQYF
TRBJ2-3 | NA | NA | TRBV9 | TGTGCCAGCAGCGTTGGGACTGCGAACACAGATACGCAGTATTTT | CASSVGTANTDTQYF
TRBJ1-5 | NA | NA | TRBV15 | TGTGCCACCAGCAGAGATACGGGGGGCATAGTCAATCAGCCCCAGCATTTT | CATSRDTGGIVNQPQHF
TRBJ2-7 | NA | NA | TRBV29-1 | TGCAGCGTGTCAGGAGGGGGGAGGGAGCAGTACTTC | CSVSGGGREQYF
TRBJ2-5 | NA | NA | TRBV5-4 | TGTGCCAGCGGGGTTCGTATAGGGTTTGGGTACCAAGAGACCCAGTACTTC | CASGVRIGFGYQETQYF
TRBJ2-1 | NA | TRBD2 | TRBV30 | TGTGCCTGGAGTGGGGGGGGCTACAATGAGCAGTTCTTC | CAWSGGGYNEQFF
TRBJ1-2 | NA | NA | TRBV30 | TGTGCCTGGAGAGGGTTCCCGGGACTCCCAACTAACTATGGCTACACCTTC | CAWRGFPGLPTNYGYTF
TRBJ1-5 | few | NA | TRBV7-6 | TGTGCCAGCAGCTTGGCAGGCTACGATCAGCCCCAGCATTTT | CASSLAGYDQPQHF
TRBJ2-3 | NA | TRBD2 | TRBV7-9 | TGTGCCAGCAGCTTTATGACTAGCGGGAGAACAGATACGCAGTATTTT | CASSFMTSGRTDTQYF
TRBJ2-1 | NA | TRBD2 | TRBV9 | TGTGCCAGCAGCGTATCTGTGCGGGGGGACTACAATGAGCAGTTCTTC | CASSVSVRGDYNEQFF
TRBJ2-1 | NA | TRBD2 | TRBV19 | TGTGCCAGTAGCCCTGGGGCTAGCGGGAGCGATGAGCAGTTCTTC | CASSPGASGSDEQFF
TRBJ2-7 | NA | NA | TRBV7-2 | TGTGCCAGCAGCTTACCCTTCCCTACGGGGAACGAGCAGTACTTC | CASSLPFPTGNEQYF
TRBJ2-5 | NA | TRBD2 | TRBV20-1 | TGCAGTGCTGGACGTTTGCGCGGGAGGCCCCTCCAGTACTTC | CSAGRLRGRPLQYF
TRBJ2-7 | NA | TRBD2 | TRBV4-2 | TGTGCCAGCAGCCAAGAGCCTAGCGGGAGCAACGAGCAGTACTTC | CASSQEPSGSNEQYF
TRBJ2-3 | NA | NA | TRBV30 | TGTGCCTGGGGTGTACGGGTGAGGGTAAACACAGATACGCAGTATTTT | CAWGVRVRVNTDTQYF
TRBJ2-1 | NA | TRBD1 | TRBV19 | TGTGCCAGCCGCTCCGGGACAGTGAATGAGCAGTTCTTC | CASRSGTVNEQFF
TRBJ1-1 | NA | NA | TRBV5-4 | TGTGCCAGCAGCTTACCCATACAGGGGAACACTGAAGCTTTCTTT | CASSLPIQGNTEAFF
TRBJ2-7 | NA | TRBD1 | TRBV14 | TGTGCCAGCAGCCCCTGGGACAGCTCCTTGTACGAGCAGTACTTC | CASSPWDSSLYEQYF
TRBJ2-7 | NA | TRBD2 | TRBV27 | TGTGCCAGCAGTTTATTCTGGGGGGGGTACGAGCAGTACTTC | CASSLFWGGYEQYF
TRBJ2-2 | NA | TRBD2 | TRBV5-1 | TGCGCCAGCCGAGGGACTAGCTTAGGCACCGGGGAGCTGTTTTTT | CASRGTSLGTGELFF